Listed below are T cell receptor beta chains from one sample, sequenced in a study of human T cells and chemical hapten exposure. MiXCR, applied by TCRdb to the RACE reads, yields one record per CDR3 protein. The sample contains about 110,000 distinct CDR3 sequences, approximately 11% of which appear only once. Sequences were derived from whole blood, sampled in connection with sensitization to the hapten diphenylcyclopropenone (DPC). These receptors came from a middle-aged woman with alopecia areata. Some clones in this sample may be carry-over from other donors' samples. CDR3s include the opening cysteine and the closing phenylalanine or tryptophan. Each record gives: D gene, clone size, V gene, J gene, CDR3 DNA, CDR3 protein. The D gene is left open where the match is weak. The size field is filled for only some rows; it gives once, few, many or a size class.

>-|-|TRBV6-5|TRBJ1-1
TGTGCCAGCACCAAGGGTCGGGGGGTGAACACTGAAGCTTTCTTT
CASTKGRGVNTEAFF
>TRBD1|few|TRBV18|TRBJ1-2
TGTGCCAGCTCAGAGGGACAGGGTTATGGCTACACCTTC
CASSEGQGYGYTF
>-|many|TRBV25-1|TRBJ1-3
TGTGCCAGCAGTAACCAGGGACAACGGGGAAACACCATATATTTT
CASSNQGQRGNTIYF
>TRBD1|many|TRBV3-1|TRBJ1-3
TGTGCCAGCAGCCAAAGGGGGCGAGGAAACACCATATATTTT
CASSQRGRGNTIYF
>-|many|TRBV29-1|TRBJ1-5
TGCAGCGCTACGACAGGAAGCTTCAATCAGCCCCAGCATTTT
CSATTGSFNQPQHF
>TRBD1|-|TRBV29-1|TRBJ1-2
TGCAGCGCCTCACCCGGGACAGGGAATGGCTACACCTTC
CSASPGTGNGYTF
>-|few|TRBV9|TRBJ2-5
TGTGCCAGCAGCGCGCAGGTTCAAGAGACCCAGTACTTC
CASSAQVQETQYF
>-|many|TRBV4-3|TRBJ2-1
TGCGCCAGCAGCCCTGGGAAGGGGACTGAGCAGTTCTTC
CASSPGKGTEQFF
>-|many|TRBV6-2/TRBV6-3|TRBJ1-5
TGTGCCAGCACCCTCCCGAGTCAGCCCCAGCATTTT
CASTLPSQPQHF
>-|-|TRBV29-1|TRBJ2-2
TGCAGCGTTGAAAGAGATACGAACACCGGGGAGCTGTTTTTT
CSVERDTNTGELFF
>TRBD1|-|TRBV10-3|TRBJ1-5
TGTGCCATCAGTGAGTCCAGGGGGAATCAGCCCCAGCATTTT
CAISESRGNQPQHF
>TRBD2|-|TRBV7-9|TRBJ2-4
TGTGCCAGCAGCTTACCCACCCGACTAGCGGGGGCCAAAAACATTCAGTACTTC
CASSLPTRLAGAKNIQYF
>-|-|TRBV7-2|TRBJ2-1
TGTGCCAGCAGCCCGGTTGTCCCCAATGAGCAGTTCTTC
CASSPVVPNEQFF
>-|many|TRBV7-9|TRBJ1-5
TGTGCCAGCAGCTTATTCGGTAGCAATCAGCCCCAGCATTTT
CASSLFGSNQPQHF
>-|-|TRBV7-7|TRBJ2-1
TGTGCTAGCAGCTTAGTTGAGGGGAGCGAGCAGTTCTTC
CASSLVEGSEQFF
>-|few|TRBV29-1|TRBJ1-5
TGCAGCGAGAGGCTAGGGCTCAATCAGCCCCAGCATTTT
CSERLGLNQPQHF
>TRBD1|-|TRBV12-3/TRBV12-4|TRBJ1-2
TGTGCCAGCACCCGGGACAGGTCCAACTATGGCTACACCTTC
CASTRDRSNYGYTF
>TRBD2|many|TRBV24-1|TRBJ2-1
TGTGCCACCTCCGGGGGGTCCTCCTACAATGAGCAGTTCTTC
CATSGGSSYNEQFF
>-|-|TRBV18|TRBJ2-3
TGTGCCAGCTCACCTCCGGGACAAACAGATACGCAGTATTTT
CASSPPGQTDTQYF
>-|-|TRBV5-4|TRBJ2-5
TGTGCCAGCACATCCCGGGAGACCCAGTACTTC
CASTSRETQYF
>-|few|TRBV29-1|TRBJ1-1
TGCAGCGCCGTCGCGAAGGTGAACACTGAAGCTTTCTTT
CSAVAKVNTEAFF
>TRBD2|few|TRBV27|TRBJ2-5
TGTGCCAGCAGTAATATCGGGGTAGCGGGAGGGGCAGAGACCCAGTACTTC
CASSNIGVAGGAETQYF
>-|-|TRBV7-2|TRBJ2-3
TGTGCCAGCAGCTTAGCGTACGGCACAGATACGCAGTATTTT
CASSLAYGTDTQYF
>TRBD2|-|TRBV29-1|TRBJ2-5
TGCAGCGTTGGTGGTGAGAAAGGACTAGCGGGAGAGACCCAGTACTTC
CSVGGEKGLAGETQYF
>-|-|TRBV12-5|TRBJ1-1
TGTGCTAGTGGTTTGGTCAGCACTGAAGCTTTCTTT
CASGLVSTEAFF
>-|few|TRBV2|TRBJ1-4
TGTGCCAGCAGCCCTCCGGGGTCAGGTCAGGGGGAAAAACTGTTTTTT
CASSPPGSGQGEKLFF
>-|few|TRBV5-1|TRBJ1-6
TGCGCCAGCAGCTTGTGGGTAGATAATTCACCCCTCCACTTT
CASSLWVDNSPLHF
>-|many|TRBV20-1|TRBJ2-2
TGCAGTGCTAGCCCAGCCGTCGGCCGGGAGCTGTTTTTT
CSASPAVGRELFF
>TRBD2|many|TRBV29-1|TRBJ2-1
TGCAGCGTTGAACCCCCCGGGAGGATGAATGAGCAGTTCTTC
CSVEPPGRMNEQFF
>TRBD1|few|TRBV30|TRBJ2-2
TGTGCCTGGAGACCCCGGGACAGGATTACCGGGGAGCTGTTTTTT
CAWRPRDRITGELFF
>-|few|TRBV20-1|TRBJ2-4
TGCAGTGCTAGTGCAGAAAACATTCAGTACTTC
CSASAENIQYF
>TRBD2|few|TRBV7-9|TRBJ2-1
TGTGCCAGCCTCGGACTAGCGGGATACAATGAGCAGTTCTTC
CASLGLAGYNEQFF
>TRBD1|few|TRBV20-1|TRBJ1-5
TGCAGTGCCCCGGGACAGGGGGGAAGGCAGCCCCAGCATTTT
CSAPGQGGRQPQHF
>-|-|TRBV19|TRBJ1-5
TGTGCCAGTAGTATTCCGGCCCCGAGAGGGGATCAGCCCCAGCATTTT
CASSIPAPRGDQPQHF
>-|many|TRBV11-3|TRBJ2-1
TGTGCCAGCAGCCCCGGGACGAATGAGCAGTTCTTC
CASSPGTNEQFF
>-|few|TRBV28|TRBJ2-5
TGTGCCAGCAGTCCGACAGGCCAAGAGACCCAGTACTTC
CASSPTGQETQYF
>-|few|TRBV12-3/TRBV12-4|TRBJ1-2
TGTGCCAGCAGTTTACAGTATAACTATGGCTACACCTTC
CASSLQYNYGYTF
>-|many|TRBV6-2/TRBV6-3|TRBJ2-5
TGTGCCAGCGGTCGGGAGACGCAAGAGACCCAGTACTTC
CASGRETQETQYF
>TRBD1|many|TRBV5-4|TRBJ2-5
TGTGCCAGCAGCTTGGACAGGGGGAGAGGCCAAGAGACCCAGTACTTC
CASSLDRGRGQETQYF
>TRBD2|once|TRBV25-1|TRBJ2-1
TGTGCCAGCAGTGAGAAAGCGGGAGGCTCCTACAATGAGCAGTTCTTC
CASSEKAGGSYNEQFF
>-|few|TRBV12-3/TRBV12-4|TRBJ1-2
TGTGCCAGCAGTTTCTTAGAAGTGAGGTCCCGTGGCTACACCTTC
CASSFLEVRSRGYTF
>-|-|TRBV6-5|TRBJ1-6
TGTGCCAGCAGGGACAGAGTCTATAATTCACCCCTCCACTTT
CASRDRVYNSPLHF
>TRBD1|many|TRBV20-1|TRBJ1-5
TGCAGTGCCCGGGTCCCAGGGGGATCCCAGCCCCAGCATTTT
CSARVPGGSQPQHF
>-|-|TRBV7-9|TRBJ1-1
TGTGCCAGCAGCCCCGGAGGCCTGAACACTGAAGCTTTCTTT
CASSPGGLNTEAFF
>-|many|TRBV27|TRBJ2-5
TGTGCCAGCAGTTTTGGGAGGCCGGGAGAGACCCAGTACTTC
CASSFGRPGETQYF
>-|many|TRBV29-1|TRBJ1-1
TGCAGCGTTGTTCCCGGCGGGACTGAAGCTTTCTTT
CSVVPGGTEAFF
>TRBD1|many|TRBV11-2|TRBJ2-4
TGTGCCAGCAGCCCTGGGACAGGCGGTTTTGACATTCAGTACTTC
CASSPGTGGFDIQYF
>TRBD2|few|TRBV5-6|TRBJ2-7
TGTGCCAGCAGCCTTAGCGGGAGCTTAAGGGAGCAGTACTTC
CASSLSGSLREQYF
>-|-|TRBV20-1|TRBJ1-5
TGCAGTGCGGAGTCAAACCAGGAGAGCGGCCTGAGCAATCAGCCCCAGCATTTT
CSAESNQESGLSNQPQHF
>TRBD2|-|TRBV30|TRBJ2-1
TGTGCCTGGAGTGGATTAGCGGGAGATAGGAGCTCCTACAATGAGCAGTTCTTC
CAWSGLAGDRSSYNEQFF
>-|many|TRBV27|TRBJ1-5
TGTGCCAGCAGCCCGACCCCTTTTCGGGGTCAGCCCCAGCATTTT
CASSPTPFRGQPQHF
>-|few|TRBV12-2|TRBJ1-5
TGTGCAAGTCGCCGGACCCGAACCGGCACAAAGCCCCAGCATTTT
CASRRTRTGTKPQHF